This T cell receptor beta chain was recovered during a study of T-cell memory formation after mild COVID-19. Study-wide background: Most TCR clusters belonged to a single donor. Study findings and constraints: Of the contracting clones, CD4+ ones lay mainly in CM and EM, and CD8+ ones in EMRA. That cross-reactive memory joined was suggested by some responding clones appearing in pre-infection memory.

This clonotype was picked up a small number of times. Its target is not known. 5'RACE with constant-segment primers yielded barcoded, UMI-tagged TCR alpha and TCR beta cDNA libraries. Each CDR3 protein is one row after TCRdb ran MiXCR on the 5' RACE reads. The sample has just under 150,000 distinct CDR3 sequences; over 6% are singletons. Looked up from germline, CDR1 is SGHKS and CDR2 is YYEKEE (reference sequence). The V end was cut by 0 bases, the J end by 5 bases, with 8 bases between. The CDR3 is 14 residues long. The chain carries TRBV5-5 and TRBJ2-2, with D perhaps TRBD2 (5 bases). This TCR was sampled from an adult woman who had mild COVID-19 (a few samples of this study predate the infection). Cell type and time point are not known. Sequencing was performed on PBMCs or a T cell subset sorted from them (not recorded which). The CDR3 nucleotides read TGTGCCAGCAGCTTGGCCCGGGGAACCGGGGAGCTGTTTTTT. This gives the protein CASSLARGTGELFF.